Included here is one T cell receptor beta chain sequence, with context. The table came from immunoSEQ multiplex PCR; TCRdb's copy has only in-frame clones and leaves some out. The sample carries about 430,000 clones, approximately 90% recorded once. The data are from a study of Ad26.COV2.S vaccination and SARS-CoV-2 variants. Treatment specified: about 20 received Ad26.COV2.S at low or high dose, single or two shots; about 5 received placebo; per-sample allocation not given. Material that was analyzed had been drawn on day 63 after the first vaccine or placebo injection. Trimming shortened V by 5 bases and J by 3 bases, and 12 bases separated the two germline ends. CDR1 and CDR2 from the germline V gene are SGHAT and FQNNGV. This CDR3 is 14 amino acids long.

Source: peripheral blood, taken in a trial of Ad26.COV2.S vaccine versus placebo. The J gene is TRBJ2-3, the V gene TRBV11-2, with D possibly being TRBD2 (5 bases). This sequence originates from a person between 18 and 65 years old who received the Ad26.COV2.S COVID-19 vaccine or a placebo. The CDR3 spells CASSPMVATDTQYF. CDR3 sequence (DNA): TGTGCCAGCAGCCCCATGGTAGCGACAGATACGCAGTATTTT.